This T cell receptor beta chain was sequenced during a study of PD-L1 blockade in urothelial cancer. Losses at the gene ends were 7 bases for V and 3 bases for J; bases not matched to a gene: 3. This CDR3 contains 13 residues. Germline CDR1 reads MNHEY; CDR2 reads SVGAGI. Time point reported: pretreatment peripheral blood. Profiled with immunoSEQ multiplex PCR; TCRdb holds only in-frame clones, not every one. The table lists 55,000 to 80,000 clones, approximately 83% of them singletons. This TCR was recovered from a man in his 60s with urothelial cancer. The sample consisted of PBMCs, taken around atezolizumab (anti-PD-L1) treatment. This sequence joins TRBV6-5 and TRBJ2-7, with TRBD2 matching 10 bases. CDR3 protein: CASTPSGGYEQYF. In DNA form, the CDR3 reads TGTGCCAGCACTCCTAGCGGGGGCTACGAGCAGTACTTC.